These 6 T cell receptor beta chains came from one sample sequenced in a study of blood T cells in healthy people across ages. For the second PCR, which ran for 7 to 11 cycles, a sample-barcoded 5' primer and a J-beta primer mix were used. TCRdb re-called the 5' RACE reads with MiXCR, one entry per CDR3 protein. The repertoire consists of about 1,000,000 distinct CDR3 sequences, with 35% to 55% occurring once and the leading ten covering over 15%. Input material: blood. These receptor sequences come from a woman in her sixties in good health.

This chain joins TRBV29-1 and TRBJ1-1; a possible D gene is TRBD1 (5 bases). The germline CDR1 and CDR2 sequences are SQVTM and ANQGSEA. This CDR3 has 13 amino acids. The germline V and J ends were trimmed by 0 bases and 4 bases, with 9 bases remaining between them. CDR3 coding DNA: TGCAGCGTTGAAGACAGGGAGAGCACTGAAGCTTTCTTT. Its translation: CSVEDRESTEAFF.

This clonotype was detected a few times. This chain joins TRBV25-1 and TRBJ2-7; 8 bases match TRBD2. Per germline, CDR1 MGHDK and CDR2 SYGVNS. V lost 5 bases to trimming and J lost 4 bases; unmatched junction nucleotides: 7. CDR3 size: 14 residues. This CDR3 reads CASSIAGSAYEQYF. Here the CDR3 DNA reads TGTGCCAGCAGTATAGCGGGATCCGCTTACGAGCAGTACTTC.

V is TRBV7-9 and J is TRBJ2-5, with D hard to call. The CDR3 is made up of 13 amino acids. Germline assignment: CDR1 SEHNR and CDR2 FQNEAQ (reference sequence). Trimming cost V 5 bases and J 5 bases, with 12 bases left between them. This CDR3 is CASSTAGAETQYF. CDR3 sequence (DNA): TGTGCCAGCAGCACCGCCGGCGCGGAGACCCAGTACTTC.

A few counts support this clonotype. This chain joins TRBV7-9 and TRBJ2-1; the match to TRBD2 covers 8 bases. CDR1 is SEHNR and CDR2 is FQNEAQ in the germline V gene (reference sequence). This CDR3 has 13 residues. J gave up 9 bases and V 5 bases, and 6 bases lay outside the gene matches. The CDR3 sequence: CASSAGTRFEQFF. The CDR3 region has the DNA TGTGCCAGCAGCGCAGGGACTAGATTTGAGCAGTTCTTC.

The rearrangement links TRBV2 to TRBJ2-7, with 11 positions matching TRBD1. The end of the DNA is better explained by TRBJ2-5, so the J call may be wrong. Per germline, CDR1 SNHLY and CDR2 FYNNEI. The CDR3 loop spans 14 amino acids. CDR3 region: CASSGTGGTETQYF. CDR3 coding DNA: TGTGCCAGCAGTGGGACAGGGGGCACGGAGACCCAGTACTTC.

This clonotype was found many times. This chain uses TRBV7-2 with TRBJ1-2; a possible D gene is TRBD1 (5 bases). The germline V and J ends were trimmed by 1 base and 5 bases, with 11 bases remaining between them. Germline V gives CDR1 SGHTA, CDR2 FQGNSA. CDR3 length: 14 amino acids. The chain's CDR3 is CASSLGGGIYGYTF. Here the CDR3 DNA reads TGTGCCAGCAGCTTAGGGGGGGGTATTTATGGCTACACCTTC.